These T cell receptor beta chains were read from a single sample in a study of blood T cell repertoires in COVID-19. TCRdb keeps only in-frame clones here, not all; method: immunoSEQ multiplex PCR. Of about 270,000 clones listed, around nine tenths are singletons. The sequenced sample was peripheral blood. Receptor source: a man aged 40-49 years with active or convalescent COVID-19. Both conserved end residues are part of each CDR3. The D gene is left open where the match is weak. For some rows the clone size is stated as once, few or many, or as a class when expanded; others skip it.

TRBD1 TRBJ1-2 many TRBV3-1/TRBV3-2 TGTGCCAGCAGCCCCTACCTGGACACAGGGGCCCTCTCTAACTATGGCTACACCTTC CASSPYLDTGALSNYGYTF
- TRBJ1-2 once TRBV7-9 TGTGCCAGCAGCTTAGGGGGCCGGGGCTACACCTTC CASSLGGRGYTF
- TRBJ2-5 - TRBV5-1 TGCGCCAGCAGCATCAGGGCTTTGCAGTCAGAGACCCAGTACTTC CASSIRALQSETQYF
- TRBJ1-6 few TRBV5-5 TGTGCCAGCAGCCGCGGTATGCAGGGGCTATCTTCACCCCTCCACTTT CASSRGMQGLSSPLHF
- TRBJ1-6 - TRBV3-1/TRBV3-2 TGTGCCAGCAGCCAAGGGGCAGTTAATTCACCCCTCCACTTT CASSQGAVNSPLHF
TRBD1 TRBJ2-5 - TRBV3-1/TRBV3-2 TGTGCCAGCAGCCAAACCGGGACAGGCCGTGAGACCCAGTACTTC CASSQTGTGRETQYF
- TRBJ2-7 - TRBV4-1 TGCGCCAGCAGCCAAAGATCCGGGGGTAGGGAGCAGTACTTC CASSQRSGGREQYF
TRBD1 TRBJ2-2 - TRBV6-5 TGTGCCAGCAGAACCGGGACAGTGAACACCGGGGAGCTGTTTTTT CASRTGTVNTGELFF
- TRBJ1-2 - TRBV27 TGTGCCAGCAGTGGGCAGGGACAAGGCGGTATTAACTATGGCTACACCTTC CASSGQGQGGINYGYTF
- TRBJ2-1 - TRBV19 TGTGCCAGTAGTATCAACAATGAGCAGTTCTTC CASSINNEQFF
TRBD2 TRBJ2-1 - TRBV19 TGTGCCAGTAGTACTAGCGGGGCCCGCCTCTACAATGAGCAGTTCTTC CASSTSGARLYNEQFF
- TRBJ2-1 - TRBV6-5 TGTGCCAGCAGACCAAAGTTGCTGGCGGCCGTTGAGCAGTTCTTC CASRPKLLAAVEQFF
TRBD2 TRBJ2-7 - TRBV5-1 TGCGCCAGCAACCCCAAAATAGCGGGGACCGTTTACGAGCAGTACTTC CASNPKIAGTVYEQYF
- TRBJ1-5 - TRBV24-1 TGTGCCACCAGTGATTTGCATGATAGTCAGCCCCAGCATTTT CATSDLHDSQPQHF
TRBD2 TRBJ2-6 - TRBV4-1 TGCGCCACCCGGGGGGGAGCGGGGGCCAACGTCCTGACTTTC CATRGGAGANVLTF
- TRBJ1-2 - TRBV9 TGTGCCAGCAGCGTAGGGGCGGGAGATTATGGCTACACCTTC CASSVGAGDYGYTF
TRBD1 TRBJ2-2 - TRBV15 TGTGCCACCGGGACAGGGGGCACGGACGGGGAGCTGTTTTTT CATGTGGTDGELFF
- TRBJ2-1 - TRBV4-1 TGCGCCAGCAGCCAAGTCGGCCTAAGAGGAGACAATGAGCAGTTCTTC CASSQVGLRGDNEQFF
TRBD1 TRBJ1-5 - TRBV4-1 TGCGCCAGCAGCCAAGGCCTCGACAGGGGTCAGCCCCAGCATTTT CASSQGLDRGQPQHF
- TRBJ2-5 - TRBV2 TGTGCCAGCAGCGCCATTTTTGGCGGCGAAGAGACCCAGTACTTC CASSAIFGGEETQYF
- TRBJ2-5 - TRBV7-3 TGTGCCAGCAGCTACGGAGGACAAGAGACCCAGTACTTC CASSYGGQETQYF
- TRBJ1-5 - TRBV27 TGTGCCAGCAGTTTATCGCCGGTTAGGGGGGGCATTCAGCCCCAGCATTTT CASSLSPVRGGIQPQHF
TRBD1 TRBJ1-2 - TRBV5-1 TGCGCCAGCAGCTCTAGGACAGGGGCCTCCGCGAACGGCTACACCTTC CASSSRTGASANGYTF
- TRBJ1-5 - TRBV5-4 TGTGCCAGCAGCTTTTATTTTCTAGAGCAGCCCCAGCATTTT CASSFYFLEQPQHF
TRBD2 TRBJ2-3 once TRBV7-8 TGTGCCAGCAGCTTCTTAGCGGGAGTGAGGACAGATACGCAGTATTTT CASSFLAGVRTDTQYF
TRBD1 TRBJ2-2 - TRBV9 TGTGCCAGTGGGACAGGGGGCGCAACCGGGGAGCTGTTTTTT CASGTGGATGELFF
- TRBJ1-2 - TRBV2 TGTGCCAGCAGTGAGATACCTCCTACGGACTATGGCTACACCTTC CASSEIPPTDYGYTF
- TRBJ1-3 - TRBV3-1/TRBV3-2 TGTGCCAGCAGCCAAGGCGCAGTGGGGCAGGGAAACACCATATATTTT CASSQGAVGQGNTIYF
- TRBJ2-5 - TRBV5-1 TGCGCCAGCAGCGTGGTAGCGGACCAAGAGACCCAGTACTTC CASSVVADQETQYF
- TRBJ2-7 - TRBV6-1 TGTGCCAGCAGTTTCACAGGACGCGGGAACGAGCAGTACTTC CASSFTGRGNEQYF
- TRBJ1-5 - TRBV10-1 TGCGCCAGTCGATCCCTGGGCAGGCCCCCTAATCAGCCCCAGCATTTT CASRSLGRPPNQPQHF
- TRBJ1-6 few TRBV27 TGTGCCAGCAGGCCACAGAGCTCCTATAATTCACCCCTCCACTTT CASRPQSSYNSPLHF
TRBD1 TRBJ1-3 - TRBV7-9 TGTGCCAGCAGCTACCCGGACAGGGCTGGAAACACCATATATTTT CASSYPDRAGNTIYF
TRBD2 TRBJ2-5 - TRBV6-5 TGTGCCAGCAGTTCGACTAGCGGAGCTACAGAGACCCAGTACTTC CASSSTSGATETQYF
- TRBJ1-2 - TRBV19 TGTGCCAGTAGCCTCGATGGGCGGGACTATGGCTACACCTTC CASSLDGRDYGYTF
- TRBJ2-2 - TRBV5-1 TGCGCCAGCAGTTCAACCCTAGCGAACACCGGGGAGCTGTTTTTT CASSSTLANTGELFF
- TRBJ2-1 - TRBV11-3 TGTGCCAGCAGACTCGACTCTGAGCAGTTCTTC CASRLDSEQFF
- TRBJ2-5 - TRBV10-2 TGCGCCAGCAGGATGGGGGGTACGGAGACCCAGTACTTC CASRMGGTETQYF
- TRBJ1-1 - TRBV12-3/TRBV12-4 TGTGCCAGCGGGGGGGTATCCAACACTGAAGCTTTCTTT CASGGVSNTEAFF
TRBD1 TRBJ2-7 - TRBV4-1 TGCGCCAGCAGGACGGACAGGGGGATATCAGGCGAGCAGTACTTC CASRTDRGISGEQYF
- TRBJ2-1 - TRBV5-5 TGTGCCAGCAGCTTGGAATGGCGGGTCTCCTACAATGAGCAGTTCTTC CASSLEWRVSYNEQFF
TRBD2 TRBJ2-3 - TRBV5-1 TGCGCCTCACATCCCGGGACTATGACAGATACGCAGTATTTT CASHPGTMTDTQYF
- TRBJ2-7 - TRBV29-1 TGCAGCGTTGATCTGGGGGGGCGAAGCTCCTACGAGCAGTACTTC CSVDLGGRSSYEQYF
TRBD1 TRBJ1-2 once TRBV18 TGTGCCAGCTCACCCACAGGGGAGAACTATGGCTACACCTTC CASSPTGENYGYTF
- TRBJ2-1 - TRBV3-1/TRBV3-2 TGTGCCAGCAGCCAACGGAATGAGCAGTTCTTC CASSQRNEQFF
- TRBJ1-3 once TRBV18 TGTGCCAGCTCACCCACCGTCCCGGGACAAGGAAACACCATATATTTT CASSPTVPGQGNTIYF
- TRBJ1-2 - TRBV6-5 TGTGCCAGCAGTTACTCGGAGTTTCGTGGGGGCTACACCTTC CASSYSEFRGGYTF
- TRBJ2-3 once TRBV5-5 TGTGCCAGCAGCTTCGAACCTAGGGGGTATACGCAGTATTTT CASSFEPRGYTQYF
- TRBJ2-3 - TRBV7-2 TGTGCCAGCAGCTTATCCGGGTGGACAGATACGCAGTATTTT CASSLSGWTDTQYF
- TRBJ1-2 - TRBV3-1/TRBV3-2 TGTGCCAGCAGCCAAAACGGCGAGGTGGGCTATGGCTACACCTTC CASSQNGEVGYGYTF
- TRBJ1-6 once TRBV28 TGTGCCAGCAGTTCCCCAGGGAATTCACCCCTCCACTTT CASSSPGNSPLHF
- TRBJ1-2 - TRBV7-9 TGTGCCAGCAGCTTAGTAGAGGGAGGGGGCTACACCTTC CASSLVEGGGYTF